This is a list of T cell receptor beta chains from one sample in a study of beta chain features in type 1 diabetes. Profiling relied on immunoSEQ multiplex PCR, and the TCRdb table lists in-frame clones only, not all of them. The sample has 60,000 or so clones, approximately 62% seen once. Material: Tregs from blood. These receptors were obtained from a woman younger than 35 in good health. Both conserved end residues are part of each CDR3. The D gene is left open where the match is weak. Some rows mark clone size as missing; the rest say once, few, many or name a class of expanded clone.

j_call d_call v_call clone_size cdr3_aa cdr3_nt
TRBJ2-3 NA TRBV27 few CASSTYTDTQYF TGTGCCAGCAGTACCTACACAGATACGCAGTATTTT
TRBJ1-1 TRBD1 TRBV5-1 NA CASSFSGTGDTEAFF TGCGCCAGCAGCTTTTCCGGGACAGGGGACACTGAAGCTTTCTTT
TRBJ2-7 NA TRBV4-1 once CASSQGRLQGLQYF TGCGCCAGCAGCCAAGGCAGACTTCAGGGTCTCCAGTACTTC
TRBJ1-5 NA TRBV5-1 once CASSLGDSPNQPQHF TGCGCCAGCAGCTTGGGAGACAGCCCCAATCAGCCCCAGCATTTT
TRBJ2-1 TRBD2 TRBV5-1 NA CASSVTSGSYNEQFF TGCGCCAGCAGCGTAACTAGCGGCTCCTACAATGAGCAGTTCTTC
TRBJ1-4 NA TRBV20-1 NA CSARDLEKLFF TGCAGTGCTAGAGATCTAGAGAAACTGTTTTTT
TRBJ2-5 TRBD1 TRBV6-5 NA CASSIGTATQETQYF TGTGCCAGCAGTATCGGGACAGCGACCCAAGAGACCCAGTACTTC
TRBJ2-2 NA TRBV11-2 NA CASSPPGTGELFF TGTGCCAGCAGCCCCCCGGGCACCGGGGAGCTGTTTTTT
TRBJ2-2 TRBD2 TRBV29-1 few CSASGVVGELFF TGCAGCGCTAGCGGGGTAGTAGGGGAGCTGTTTTTT
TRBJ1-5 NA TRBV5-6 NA CASSLSGTYEYQPQHF TGTGCCAGCAGCTTGTCTGGGACTTACGAATATCAGCCCCAGCATTTT
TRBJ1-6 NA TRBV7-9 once CASSLAGHRSSPLHF TGTGCCAGCAGCTTAGCGGGACATAGGTCGTCACCCCTCCACTTT
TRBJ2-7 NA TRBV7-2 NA CASSPGRVSYEQYF TGTGCCAGCAGCCCTGGCAGGGTTAGTTACGAGCAGTACTTC
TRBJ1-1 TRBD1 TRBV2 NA CASSLQGATEAFF TGTGCCAGCAGTTTACAGGGGGCGACTGAAGCTTTCTTT
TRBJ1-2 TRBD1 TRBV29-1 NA CSVLHLRQGAGYGYTF TGCAGCGTTCTCCACCTTAGACAGGGGGCGGGCTATGGCTACACCTTC
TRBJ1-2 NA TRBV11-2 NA CASSLGRDKGYTF TGTGCCAGCAGCTTAGGACGGGATAAAGGCTACACCTTC